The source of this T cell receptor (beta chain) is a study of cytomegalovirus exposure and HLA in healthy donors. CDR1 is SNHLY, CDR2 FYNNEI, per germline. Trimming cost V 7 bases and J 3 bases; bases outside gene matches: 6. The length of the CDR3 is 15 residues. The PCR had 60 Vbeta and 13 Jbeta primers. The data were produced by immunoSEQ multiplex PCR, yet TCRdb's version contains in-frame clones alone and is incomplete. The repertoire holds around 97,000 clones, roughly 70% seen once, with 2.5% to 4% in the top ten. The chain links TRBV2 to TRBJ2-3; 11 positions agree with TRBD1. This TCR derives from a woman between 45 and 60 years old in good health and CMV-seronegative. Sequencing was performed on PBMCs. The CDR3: CASTHGQGATDTQYF. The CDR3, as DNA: TGTGCCAGCACACACGGACAGGGGGCAACAGATACGCAGTATTTT.